These 12 T cell receptor beta chains were all obtained from the same sample, sequenced in a study of early T cells in non-severe SARS-CoV-2 infection. One entry per CDR3 protein results from TCRdb running MiXCR on the 5' RACE reads. The data contain roughly 45,000 distinct CDR3 sequences, around 4% of them singletons. Specimen: whole blood. These receptors originate from an adult who was a healthcare worker with PCR-confirmed SARS-CoV-2 infection or an uninfected control (not recorded which).

This chain connects TRBV28 to TRBJ1-5, with no clear D. The CDR3 covers 12 residues. CDR1 MDHEN and CDR2 SYDVKM come from the germline V gene. Trimming removed 5 bases from V and 3 bases from J, with 5 bases in between. CDR3 sequence reads: CASSRNNQPQHF. The CDR3 nucleotides read TGTGCCAGCAGTAGAAACAATCAGCCCCAGCATTTT.

To note about this clonotype: The junction differs from germline at one of its ends, possibly a read error. The rearrangement joins TRBV9 to TRBJ2-3; the D is unclear. The CDR3 spans 13 residues. Germline CDR1 reads SGDLS; CDR2 reads YYNGEE. Written as DNA, the CDR3 is TGTGCCGGCAGCGTCACACCCACCGATACGCAGTATTTT. The encoded protein is CAGSVTPTDTQYF.

This clonotype was observed at least ten times. The chain recombines TRBV7-2 with TRBJ2-1, with TRBD2 matching over 12 bases. The CDR3 is made up of 15 amino acids. J lost 7 bases, V lost 4 bases, and 5 bases had no gene match. CDR1 and CDR2 (germline): SGHTA, FQGNSA. This chain's CDR3 is CASSSGLAGPNEQFF. DNA for the CDR3: TGTGCCAGCAGCTCCGGACTAGCGGGGCCGAATGAGCAGTTCTTC.

This clonotype appeared many times. The chain combines TRBV9 with TRBJ2-1, with D perhaps matching TRBD1 or TRBD2 (6 bases each). Trimming cost V 0 bases and J 2 bases, with 12 bases left between them. This CDR3 is built from 16 residues. Germline V gene sequence: CDR1 SGDLS, CDR2 YYNGEE. The CDR3 region has the DNA TGTGCCAGCAGCGTAGTGGGGGCTAGCGCCTACAATGAGCAGTTCTTC. Translation gives CASSVVGASAYNEQFF. The full variable domain, its missing parts supplied by reference TRBV9 and TRBJ2-1, is DSGVTQTPKHLITATGQRVTLRCSPRSGDLSVYWYQQSLDQGLQFLIQYYNGEERAKGNILERFSAQQFPDLHSELNLSSLELGDSALYFCASSVVGASAYNEQFFGPGTRLTVL.

This clonotype was counted many times. The chain links TRBV29-1 to TRBJ2-6; a weak D match, TRBD2 (5 bases). The germline gives CDR1 SQVTM, CDR2 ANQGSEA. Trimming stripped 2 bases from V and 3 bases from J, with 8 bases between. The CDR3 is made up of 14 amino acids. In nucleotides, the CDR3 is TGCAGCGTTGAAACGGGGTATGGGGCCAACGTCCTGACTTTC. Its protein is CSVETGYGANVLTF.

Only a few counts were recorded for this clonotype. The CDR3 coding sequence is TGTGCCAGCAGTCGGACTAGCGGTGGGGCCAACGTCCTGACTTTC. Translating gives CASSRTSGGANVLTF. The chain carries TRBV6-4 and TRBJ2-6, with TRBD2 matching 10 bases. This CDR3 spans 15 amino acids. With V trimmed by 5 bases and J by 3 bases, 1 base remained unmatched. CDR1 is MRHNA, CDR2 SNTAGT, per germline.

The chain links TRBV27 to TRBJ2-7; D unresolved. Germline V gene lookup returns CDR1 MNHEY and CDR2 SMNVEV (reference sequence). This CDR3 is 13 amino acids long. V lost 10 bases, J lost 3 bases, and 16 bases lay in between. CDR3 residues: CATSRTAFYEQYF. For the CDR3, the DNA is TGTGCCACCTCAAGGACGGCTTTCTACGAGCAGTACTTC.

The table lists this clonotype with a few counts. The gene calls are TRBV7-9 and TRBJ2-1; 14 bases are shared with TRBD2. Germline V gene lookup returns CDR1 SEHNR and CDR2 FQNEAQ (reference sequence). The CDR3 contains 20 residues. Unmatched junction bases numbered 16, after V lost 5 bases and J lost 4 bases. The chain's CDR3 is CASSQLITGTSGSTYNEQFF. The CDR3 DNA reads TGTGCCAGCAGCCAATTGATTACCGGGACTAGCGGGAGTACGTACAATGAGCAGTTCTTC. The whole variable domain, filled in from reference TRBV7-9 and TRBJ2-1, reads DTGVSQNPRHKITKRGQNVTFRCDPISEHNRLYWYRQTLGQGPEFLTYFQNEAQLEKSRLLSDRFSAERPKGSFSTLEIQRTEQGDSAMYLCASSQLITGTSGSTYNEQFFGPGTRLTVL.

Regarding this clonotype: A much larger clone lies one base from this, so it may be a read error. The J gene is TRBJ2-7, the V gene TRBV2, with 8 nucleotides matching TRBD1. The ends lost 5 bases at V and 9 bases at J; junction bases unmatched: 15. Germline loops: CDR1 SNHLY, CDR2 FYNNEI. The CDR3 extends over 15 amino acids. CDR3: CASSPLTGEVGVQYF. CDR3 bases: TGTGCCAGCAGTCCCCTGACAGGGGAAGTGGGCGTGCAGTACTTC. The entire variable domain, with the rest obtained from reference TRBV2 and TRBJ2-7, is as follows: EPEVTQTPSHQVTQMGQEVILRCVPISNHLYFYWYRQILGQKVEFLVSFYNNEISEKSEIFDDQFSVERPDGSNFTLKIRSTKLEDSAMYFCASSPLTGEVGVQYFGPGTRLTVT.

This clonotype has ten or more counts. The chain is built from TRBV4-3 and TRBJ2-3, with 16 nucleotides matching TRBD2. Trimming cost V 4 bases and J 7 bases; bases outside gene matches: 8. The CDR3 spans 17 residues. Germline V lookup: CDR1 LGHNA, CDR2 YSLEER. The CDR3 DNA reads TGCGCCAGCAGCCCAGGGACTAGCGGGAGGGCCGGGAATACGCAGTATTTT. This encodes CASSPGTSGRAGNTQYF.

In this sample, this clonotype turned up a few times. The chain links TRBV2 to TRBJ2-3; maybe TRBD1 (6 bases). Germline V gene data show CDR1 as SNHLY and CDR2 as FYNNEI. Trimming cost V 6 bases and J 6 bases, with 10 bases left between them. CDR3 size: 12 residues. Written as DNA, the CDR3 is TGTGCCAGCAGCAAACAGGGTGATACGCAGTATTTT. This encodes CASSKQGDTQYF.

The gene calls are TRBV7-2 and TRBJ1-2; D remains unclear. V was shortened by 5 bases and J by 8 bases, with 18 bases between the two germline ends. This CDR3 has 14 amino acids. Germline loops: CDR1 SGHTA, CDR2 FQGNSA. The CDR3 sequence is CASSQRMGARGYTF. In DNA form, the CDR3 reads TGTGCCAGCAGCCAAAGGATGGGAGCAAGAGGCTACACCTTC.